A single sample gave rise to the 21 T cell receptor beta chains below, sequenced in a study of regulatory T cells in long-lasting Graves disease. Time point indicated: persistent/refractory GD, antithyroid drugs over 5 years with positive TRAb. PBMC-extracted RNA yielded the TCR library. Libraries of TCR beta came from iRepertoire HTBI primers plus Arm-PCR of CDR3 regions. Using its own MiXCR run on the multiplex PCR reads, TCRdb lists one record per CDR3 protein. The sample carries around 500,000 distinct CDR3 sequences, less than 25% recorded once. The starting material was peripheral blood mononuclear cells (PBMCs), obtained when the disease was refractory, from a patient treated with antithyroid drugs. Receptors originate from a female donor with Graves disease.

This clonotype was observed once. At one end the junction does not follow the germline gene, possibly because of a read error. The chain combines TRBV10-3 with TRBJ2-7; D might be TRBD2 (6 bases). The CDR3 loop spans 16 amino acids. The germline V gene encodes CDR1 ENHRY and CDR2 SYGVKD. CDR3 coding DNA: TGTGCTATCAGTGAGACGGGGACTTCCCAAAGATACGGGCAGTACTTC. It translates to CAISETGTSQRYGQYF.

V usage is TRBV6-1 and J usage is TRBJ1-1; 7 bases fit TRBD1. The CDR3 consists of 13 residues. Germline CDR1 is MNHNS and CDR2 is SASEGT. The junction had 10 bases not matched to a gene; V was cut back by 5 bases and J by 10 bases. The CDR3 spells CASSRDRDWTAFF. In DNA form, the CDR3 reads TGTGCCAGCAGTCGCGACAGGGACTGGACAGCTTTCTTT.

This clonotype was observed many times. V is TRBV27 and J is TRBJ2-7, with TRBD2 matching over 8 bases. This CDR3 comprises 14 residues. V lost 9 bases to trimming and J lost 4 bases; unmatched junction nucleotides: 11. Germline V gene lookup returns CDR1 MNHEY and CDR2 SMNVEV (reference sequence). DNA of the CDR3: TGTGCCAGAGAACTCCGGGAGGGCCTATACGAGCAGTACTTC. The encoded protein is CARELREGLYEQYF.

This clonotype was observed at least ten times. The genes are TRBV28 and TRBJ2-4; D not certain. The CDR3 consists of 13 residues. Between the trimmed V and J ends, which lost 3 bases and 2 bases, there was a span of 5 bases. Germline values: CDR1 MDHEN, CDR2 SYDVKM. The CDR3 loop is CASSFGSKNIQYF. The CDR3 bases are TGTGCCAGCAGTTTTGGTTCCAAAAACATTCAGTACTTC.

This clonotype was seen at least ten times. This sequence joins TRBV6-2 or TRBV6-3 and TRBJ2-5; unclear D gene. Germline V gene data show CDR1 as MNHEY and CDR2 as SVGEGT. V gave up 1 base and J gave up 0 bases, with 6 bases separating them. This CDR3 has 14 amino acids. The CDR3 spells CASSYFGDQETQYF. The CDR3 DNA sequence: TGTGCCAGCAGTTACTTCGGCGACCAAGAGACCCAGTACTTC.

This clonotype was observed at least ten times. J is TRBJ2-7 and V is TRBV10-3; 11 nucleotides agree with TRBD2. The CDR3 length is 13 residues. Germline V gene data show CDR1 as ENHRY and CDR2 as SYGVKD. The junction had 7 bases not matched to a gene; V was cut back by 11 bases and J by 4 bases. CDR3 amino acids: CAVSGRASYEQYF. DNA of the CDR3: TGTGCCGTTAGCGGGAGGGCGTCTTACGAGCAGTACTTC.

The V and J genes are TRBV6-1 and TRBJ2-2, with TRBD2 matching over 8 bases. Per germline, CDR1 MNHNS and CDR2 SASEGT. This CDR3 contains 13 residues. V lost 10 bases and J lost 5; bases outside the gene matches: 6. The CDR3 protein is CATRGGPTGELFF. DNA for the CDR3: TGTGCCACCCGGGGGGGCCCGACCGGGGAGCTGTTTTTT.

This clonotype was observed at least ten times. The V and J genes are TRBV27 and TRBJ2-1, with unresolved D. CDR3 length: 15 amino acids. Trimming took off 4 bases at V and 3 bases at J, with 13 bases between the two ends. Germline V CDR1 and CDR2: MNHEY, SMNVEV (reference sequence). The CDR3 DNA sequence: TGTGCCAGCAGTTGGAGCCCTCCGCACTACAATGAGCAGTTCTTC. Translating it yields CASSWSPPHYNEQFF.

This clonotype has ten or more counts. Here the CDR3 DNA reads TGTGCCAGCAGCCCCCCCCAATGGCCCCAGCATTTT. Amino acid sequence: CASSPPQWPQHF. The chain couples TRBV28 to TRBJ1-5; D is undetermined. This CDR3 spans 12 amino acids. V was clipped by 6 bases and J by 9 bases, with 12 bases between them. Germline loops: CDR1 MDHEN, CDR2 SYDVKM.

The gene calls are TRBV6-5 and TRBJ2-2; 7 bases match TRBD2. Germline V gives CDR1 MNHEY, CDR2 SVGAGI. The CDR3 is 15 residues long. V was pared by 2 bases and J by 4 bases, with 4 bases of the junction left unmatched. CDR3 region: CASSYAGRATGELFF. The DNA for the CDR3 is TGTGCCAGCAGTTACGCGGGGAGGGCCACCGGGGAGCTGTTTTTT.

This clonotype was seen a handful of times. This rearrangement joins TRBV15 to TRBJ1-2; 7 bases map to TRBD1. The CDR3 runs 16 residues. CDR1 and CDR2 (germline): LNHNV, YYDKDF (reference sequence). V was clipped by 1 base and J by 8 bases; unmatched bases: 13. The CDR3 sequence is CATSRALQTGAAGYTF. CDR3 sequence (DNA): TGTGCCACCAGCAGAGCGCTACAAACAGGGGCCGCCGGCTACACCTTC.

This clonotype was recorded many times. The chain carries TRBV7-2 and TRBJ2-7; a weak D match, TRBD2 (6 bases). V lost 2 bases and J 4 bases, leaving 15 bases between the germline ends. The CDR3 runs 15 residues. Germline V gene lookup returns CDR1 SGHTA and CDR2 FQGNSA. The CDR3 nucleotides read TGTGCCAGCAGCTTAATACTAGCTCGCGAATACGAGCAGTACTTC. This gives the protein CASSLILAREYEQYF. Combining the CDR3 with reference TRBV7-2 and TRBJ2-7 gives the whole variable domain GAGVSQSPSNKVTEKGKDVELRCDPISGHTALYWYRQSLGQGLEFLIYFQGNSAPDKSGLPSDRFSAERTGGSVSTLTIQRTQQEDSAVYLCASSLILAREYEQYFGPGTRLTVT.

For this clonotype: This may be a read error, as it is one base from a much larger clone. The chain joins TRBV30 to TRBJ2-7; TRBD1 aligns across 8 bases. Germline CDR1 GTSNPN, CDR2 SVGIG (reference sequence). Trimming cost V 3 bases and J 9 bases; bases outside gene matches: 4. This CDR3 is 11 amino acids long. DNA for the CDR3: TGTGCCTGGAGCTCAGGGGGCCTGCAGTACTTC. This gives the protein CAWSSGGLQYF.

The rearrangement links TRBV19 to TRBJ2-7; 8 bases map to TRBD2. This CDR3 comprises 18 residues. The germline V gene encodes CDR1 LNHDA and CDR2 SQIVND (reference sequence). The J segment lost 4 bases and the V segment lost 3 bases, leaving 17 bases of the junction unmatched. The CDR3 coding sequence is TGTGCCAGTAGTATCGGGAGCGGGGGAAGCGGAGCCGGTTACGAGCAGTACTTC. This codes for CASSIGSGGSGAGYEQYF.

A few counts support this clonotype. The V gene is TRBV5-1, the J gene TRBJ2-7, with 9 bases lining up with TRBD1. CDR1 and CDR2 (germline): SGHRS, YFSETQ. The CDR3 covers 14 residues. The V gene end was trimmed by 4 bases and the J gene end by 5 bases; junction bases not matched to a gene: 7. The CDR3 protein is CASSVWTGAHEQYF. The CDR3 nucleotides are TGCGCCAGCAGCGTGTGGACAGGGGCACACGAGCAGTACTTC.

The V gene is TRBV10-3, the J gene TRBJ2-3; TRBD2 matches at 10 bases. CDR3 size: 17 residues. With 2 bases clipped from V and 2 bases from J, the junction kept 7 bases outside the gene matches. The germline V gene has CDR1 ENHRY and CDR2 SYGVKD. Written as DNA, the CDR3 is TGTGCCATCAGTGAGAGGGCTAGCGGGGGCACCACAGATACGCAGTATTTT. It encodes CAISERASGGTTDTQYF.

This clonotype was observed many times. This chain uses TRBV6-1 with TRBJ1-5, with unresolved D. V was pared by 4 bases and J by 1 base, with 11 bases between. The CDR3 spans 15 residues. Germline assignment: CDR1 MNHNS and CDR2 SASEGT. The CDR3 sequence: CASSGWRVSNQPQHF. The CDR3 DNA sequence: TGTGCCAGCAGTGGTTGGAGGGTGAGCAATCAGCCCCAGCATTTT.

The chain has TRBV7-2 and TRBJ1-3, with D possibly being TRBD1 (6 bases). This CDR3 is built from 16 residues. Germline CDR1 and CDR2: SGHTA and FQGNSA. The ends were cut back, 1 base at V and 4 bases at J, with 14 bases in the middle. The CDR3 DNA sequence: TGTGCCAGCAGCTTAGGATCGGGGGACACCGGAAACACCATATATTTT. Translating it yields CASSLGSGDTGNTIYF.

This clonotype turned up a few times. This clone may be a read error of a much larger clone one base away. The chain is built from TRBV27 and TRBJ2-5, with 13 bases lining up with TRBD2. The CDR3 contains 19 residues. Germline CDR1 and CDR2: MNHEY and SMNVEV (reference sequence). J was trimmed by 0 bases and V by 5 bases; bases with no gene match: 12. The DNA for the CDR3 is TGTGCCAGCAGTGAGGGGACTAGCGGGACCAGGCCTTACCAAGAGACCCAGTACTTC. This translates into CASSEGTSGTRPYQETQYF.

This clonotype showed up many times. A junction end diverges from the germline sequence, so it may reflect a read error. The chain combines TRBV6-5 with TRBJ2-2, with TRBD1 matching 9 bases. The CDR3 is 18 amino acids. The germline V gene has CDR1 MNHEY and CDR2 SVGAGI. The CDR3 DNA follows: TGTGCCAGCACTTACAGGGGGCATGGCCTCTCGAACACCGGGGAGCTGTTTTTT. It specifies CASTYRGHGLSNTGELFF.

A single count supports this clonotype. With a much larger clone just one base away, this may be a read error. The CDR3 region has the DNA TGTGCCAGCAGTATCGACCAGGGGAGGGGATGCTACACCTTC. Its translation is CASSIDQGRGCYTF. The V and J genes are TRBV6-1 and TRBJ1-2; tentative D call: TRBD1 (6 bases). Per germline, CDR1 MNHNS and CDR2 SASEGT. Trimming shortened V by 5 bases and J by 9 bases, and 19 bases separated the two germline ends. The CDR3 sequence is 14 residues long.